The 27 T cell receptor beta chains listed next were all sequenced from one sample in a study of T cell changes during pregnancy in multiple sclerosis. Assay used: immunoSEQ multiplex PCR; TCRdb lists only in-frame clones, some missing. The sample shows over 85,000 clones, 91% of them seen only once. This specimen was peripheral blood, taken in the first trimester of pregnancy. These receptor sequences come from a female donor in good health, enrolled as a control in a pregnancy study.

This clone was seen a single time. The genes are TRBV4-1 and TRBJ2-3; 10 nucleotides line up with TRBD1. The trim removed 0 bases at V and 0 bases at J, leaving 3 bases unmatched. Germline CDR1 is MGHRA and CDR2 is YSYEKL. The length of the CDR3 is 17 residues. The CDR3: CASSQEGQGTSTDTQYF. The CDR3 bases are TGCGCCAGCAGCCAAGAGGGACAGGGGACGAGCACAGATACGCAGTATTTT.

Comment on this clone: Other nucleotide sequences from this sample produce the same CDR3. The chain employs TRBV7-9 and TRBJ2-7, with D possibly TRBD1 on 6 matching bases. The ends were cut back, 5 bases at V and 4 bases at J, with 9 bases in the middle. Germline CDR1 reads SEHNR; CDR2 reads FQNEAQ (reference sequence). This CDR3 spans 12 amino acids. The CDR3 protein is CASSETGYEQYF. The CDR3 coding sequence is TGTGCCAGCAGCGAAACAGGGTACGAGCAGTACTTC.

The rearrangement links TRBV2 to TRBJ1-3, with 7 bases lining up with TRBD1. V lost 8 bases to trimming and J lost 0 bases; unmatched junction nucleotides: 4. Germline CDR1 is SNHLY and CDR2 is FYNNEI. The CDR3 is 14 residues long. CDR3 coding DNA: TGTGCCAGCGGGACAGTCGTCTCTGGAAACACCATATATTTT. Protein product: CASGTVVSGNTIYF.

The chain is built from TRBV18 and TRBJ1-2; 9 bases match TRBD1. The CDR3 has 14 amino acids. Germline V CDR1 and CDR2: KGHSH, LQKENI. V lost 3 bases, J lost 4 bases, and 3 bases stayed unmatched. DNA of the CDR3: TGTGCCAGCTCACCGGGACAGGGAAGCTATGGCTACACCTTC. Protein sequence: CASSPGQGSYGYTF.

This clone was picked up one time. Additional DNA sequences in this sample encode the identical CDR3. Here the CDR3 reads CASSATGSTDTQYF. CDR3 sequence (DNA): TGTGCCAGCAGCGCGACAGGGAGCACAGATACGCAGTATTTT. The rearrangement uses TRBV9 and TRBJ2-3; 7 positions agree with TRBD1. V trimming: 3 bases; J trimming: 0 bases; junction bases outside the gene matches: 1. Germline lookup yields CDR1 SGDLS and CDR2 YYNGEE. The CDR3 extends over 14 amino acids.

The chain uses TRBV5-5 and TRBJ1-4; D is undetermined. The germline gives CDR1 SGHKS, CDR2 YYEKEE (reference sequence). V lost 4 bases and J lost 0, with 7 bases in between. CDR3 length: 14 amino acids. The CDR3 DNA sequence: TGTGCCAGCAGCCCAATTGCAACTAATGAAAAACTGTTTTTT. Translating gives CASSPIATNEKLFF.

This clone was observed a single time. The V call is TRBV6-4, the J call TRBJ1-2, with TRBD1 matching over 8 bases. The junction had 11 bases not matched to a gene; V was cut back by 3 bases and J by 5 bases. Germline loops: CDR1 MRHNA, CDR2 SNTAGT. The CDR3 has 16 amino acids. CDR3 region: CASSEDPGGLLYGYTF. CDR3 bases: TGTGCCAGCAGTGAAGATCCAGGGGGCCTCTTATATGGCTACACCTTC.

This chain connects TRBV7-6 to TRBJ1-2; a weak D match, TRBD1 (6 bases). V was shortened by 1 base and J by 7 bases, with 16 bases between the two germline ends. The length of the CDR3 is 15 residues. CDR1 is SGHVS, CDR2 FNYEAQ, per germline. CDR3: CASSLGGQGGSGYTF. CDR3 DNA sequence: TGTGCCAGCAGCTTAGGGGGACAAGGGGGAAGTGGCTACACCTTC.

The chain couples TRBV2 to TRBJ1-5; D may be TRBD1 (5 bases). V lost 4 bases and J 7 bases, leaving 14 bases between the germline ends. CDR3 length: 14 amino acids. In germline, CDR1 is SNHLY, CDR2 FYNNEI. This chain's CDR3 is CASSVLRGNQPQHF. In DNA form, the CDR3 reads TGTGCCAGCAGTGTCTTAAGGGGTAACCAGCCCCAGCATTTT. Filled out from reference TRBV2 and TRBJ1-5, the complete variable domain reads EPEVTQTPSHQVTQMGQEVILRCVPISNHLYFYWYRQILGQKVEFLVSFYNNEISEKSEIFDDQFSVERPDGSNFTLKIRSTKLEDSAMYFCASSVLRGNQPQHFGDGTRLSIL.

The J gene is TRBJ1-6, the V gene TRBV7-2; D is unclear. Germline loops: CDR1 SGHTA, CDR2 FQGNSA. The CDR3 runs to 15 residues. Trimming left V 2 bases short and J 5 bases short, with 10 bases between. For the CDR3, the DNA is TGTGCCAGCAGCTTATTGGGGAGGGATAATTCACCCCTCCACTTT. Translation: CASSLLGRDNSPLHF.

This chain uses TRBV27 with TRBJ1-2; D is unresolved. Trimming stripped 3 bases from V and 4 bases from J, with 12 bases between. This CDR3 is built from 14 residues. Germline CDR1 is MNHEY and CDR2 is SMNVEV (reference sequence). The CDR3 here is CASSLGGEIYGYTF. The CDR3 coding sequence is TGTGCCAGCAGTTTGGGCGGGGAGATCTATGGCTACACCTTC.

This clone has at least ten counts. The chain couples TRBV28 to TRBJ1-1; maybe TRBD1 (6 bases). The V gene lost 2 bases and the J gene lost 4 bases, with 8 bases spanning the gap. Looked up from germline, CDR1 is MDHEN and CDR2 is SYDVKM. CDR3 length: 13 residues. Here the CDR3 reads CASSLAGVTEAFF. DNA for the CDR3: TGTGCCAGCAGTTTAGCAGGGGTCACTGAAGCTTTCTTT.

A single count supports this clone. The chain has TRBV4-3 and TRBJ2-6; D perhaps matches TRBD1 (6 bases). The CDR3 covers 18 residues. V gave up 0 bases and J gave up 2 bases, with 14 bases separating them. Germline V gives CDR1 LGHNA, CDR2 YSLEER. CDR3 region: CASSQDTGYRTGANVLTF. The CDR3 nucleotides read TGCGCCAGCAGCCAAGACACAGGGTACCGTACTGGGGCCAACGTCCTGACTTTC.

CDR3 region: CASSHTGQGALGYTF. The CDR3 DNA is TGTGCCAGCAGCCATACGGGACAGGGGGCTCTTGGCTACACCTTC. The V and J genes are TRBV14 and TRBJ1-2; TRBD1 agrees at 12 bases. V was clipped by 3 bases and J by 7 bases; unmatched bases: 6. Germline V lookup: CDR1 SGHDN, CDR2 FVKESK. The CDR3 covers 15 residues.

The chain has TRBV5-4 and TRBJ2-5; TRBD2 agrees at 12 bases. This CDR3 comprises 16 residues. Trimming cost V 0 bases and J 2 bases; bases outside gene matches: 2. Germline CDR1 SGHNT, CDR2 YYREEE (reference sequence). In nucleotides, the CDR3 is TGTGCCAGCAGCTTGGGTACTAGCGGGGGGCAAGAGACCCAGTACTTC. The encoded protein is CASSLGTSGGQETQYF. Supplemented by reference TRBV5-4 and TRBJ2-5, the full variable domain reads ETGVTQSPTHLIKTRGQQVTLRCSSQSGHNTVSWYQQALGQGPQFIFQYYREEENGRGNFPPRFSGLQFPNYSSELNVNALELDDSALYLCASSLGTSGGQETQYFGPGTRLLVL.

This clone has only a few counts. The rearrangement joins TRBV27 to TRBJ1-5; D is unclear. The CDR3 sequence is 14 residues long. Trimming took 7 bases from V and 9 from J, leaving 19 bases between them. Germline CDR1 is MNHEY and CDR2 is SMNVEV (reference sequence). CDR3 DNA sequence: TGTGCCAGCACCAGAGGGAAGACCCCCGGGCCCCAGCATTTT. The encoded protein is CASTRGKTPGPQHF.

The chain couples TRBV6-5 to TRBJ2-2; TRBD2 aligns across 7 bases. This CDR3 has 15 residues. The germline gives CDR1 MNHEY, CDR2 SVGAGI. J was trimmed by 6 bases and V by 0 bases; bases with no gene match: 4. CDR3 nucleotides: TGTGCCAGCAGTTACTCGCGGGAGTTCGCCGGGGAGCTGTTTTTT. Translated, it gives CASSYSREFAGELFF.

The rearrangement uses TRBV4-3 and TRBJ1-3; D possibly corresponds to TRBD1 (5 bases). The germline V and J ends were trimmed by 0 bases and 0 bases, with 15 bases remaining between them. In germline, CDR1 is LGHNA, CDR2 YSLEER. This CDR3 has 18 amino acids. CDR3 loop: CASSQEGLSRDSGNTIYF. As DNA, the CDR3 is TGCGCCAGCAGCCAAGAAGGTTTATCCAGGGACTCTGGAAACACCATATATTTT.

The chain uses TRBV28 and TRBJ1-2; D may be TRBD1 (5 bases). The CDR3 loop spans 14 amino acids. V was shortened by 2 bases and J by 4 bases, with 11 bases between the two germline ends. The V gene's germline CDR1 is MDHEN and CDR2 SYDVKM. The CDR3: CASSLEGAGYGYTF. The CDR3 bases are TGTGCCAGCAGTTTAGAAGGGGCCGGCTATGGCTACACCTTC.

The chain recombines TRBV7-8 with TRBJ1-2, with 10 bases that match TRBD1. The CDR3 length is 17 residues. V shed 5 bases, J shed 8 bases, and the junction held 17 bases outside the gene matches. In germline, CDR1 is SGHVS, CDR2 FQNEAQ. The CDR3 sequence: CASSASASGTGVRGYTF. The CDR3, as DNA: TGTGCCAGCAGCGCTTCCGCCTCCGGGACAGGGGTACGCGGCTACACCTTC.

The chain is built from TRBV7-9 and TRBJ1-2; D is uncertain. This CDR3 has 14 amino acids. V was shortened by 2 bases and J by 5 bases, with 12 bases between the two germline ends. Germline-derived CDR1 and CDR2 are SEHNR and FQNEAQ (reference sequence). CDR3 protein: CASSLTYAPYGYTF. The CDR3, as DNA: TGTGCCAGCAGCTTAACCTACGCTCCTTATGGCTACACCTTC.

This chain joins TRBV28 and TRBJ1-3, with D perhaps matching TRBD1 (6 bases). The CDR3 runs 16 residues. V gave up 7 bases and J gave up 0 bases, with 16 bases separating them. CDR1 is MDHEN, CDR2 SYDVKM, per germline. The CDR3 protein is CASNSPDRNSGNTIYF. The CDR3 region has the DNA TGTGCCAGCAATTCCCCGGACAGAAACTCTGGAAACACCATATATTTT.

The V and J genes are TRBV2 and TRBJ1-1, with D maybe TRBD1 (5 bases). CDR3 length: 12 amino acids. Trimming stripped 6 bases from V and 10 bases from J, with 15 bases between. Germline CDR1 is SNHLY and CDR2 is FYNNEI. The CDR3 sequence is CASRGGGRGAFF. CDR3 DNA sequence: TGTGCCAGCAGGGGGGGAGGTCGGGGAGCTTTCTTT. Supplemented by reference TRBV2 and TRBJ1-1, the full variable domain reads EPEVTQTPSHQVTQMGQEVILRCVPISNHLYFYWYRQILGQKVEFLVSFYNNEISEKSEIFDDQFSVERPDGSNFTLKIRSTKLEDSAMYFCASRGGGRGAFFGQGTRLTVV.

V usage is TRBV27 and J usage is TRBJ1-1; maybe TRBD1 (6 bases). The CDR3 spans 14 residues. CDR1 MNHEY and CDR2 SMNVEV come from the germline V gene (reference sequence). The V end was cut by 2 bases, the J end by 3 bases, with 10 bases between. The CDR3 DNA reads TGTGCCAGCAGTTTAAGGGAGGGGGACACTGAAGCTTTCTTT. Residues: CASSLREGDTEAFF.

The V gene is TRBV7-2, the J gene TRBJ1-5; perhaps TRBD1 as D (6 bases). The CDR3 contains 16 residues. Germline lookup yields CDR1 SGHTA and CDR2 FQGNSA. Trimming removed 2 bases from V and 2 bases from J, with 13 bases in between. The CDR3 protein is CASSLSGRGGNQPQHF. The CDR3 DNA reads TGTGCCAGCAGCTTATCAGGGAGGGGGGGCAATCAGCCCCAGCATTTT.

The chain couples TRBV7-3 to TRBJ1-6, with 9 nucleotides matching TRBD1. CDR3 length equals 15 residues. The germline V gene has CDR1 SGHTA and CDR2 FQGTGA. Trimming at V came to 2 bases and at J to 7 bases, leaving 3 bases not matched to a gene. This chain's CDR3 is CASSLSGTGNSPLHF. The DNA for the CDR3 is TGTGCCAGCAGCTTATCCGGGACAGGGAATTCACCCCTCCACTTT.

The rearrangement links TRBV5-1 to TRBJ2-5, with 12 bases fitting TRBD2. CDR1 and CDR2 from the germline V gene are SGHRS and YFSETQ. V shed 0 bases and J 5 bases; nucleotides not matched to a gene: 5. This CDR3 region has 16 residues. The CDR3, as DNA: TGCGCCAGCAGCTTGGAACTAGCGGGGGGATGGGAGACCCAGTACTTC. As protein: CASSLELAGGWETQYF.